Below, one T cell receptor (beta chain) is given with its context. What it binds is unknown. The ends lost 6 bases at V and 4 bases at J; junction bases unmatched: 6. This CDR3 region has 15 residues. Germline CDR1 and CDR2: MNHEY and SVGAGI. Only in-frame clones appear in the TCRdb table, and some are missing; sequencing was by immunoSEQ multiplex PCR. The data contain about 520,000 clones, 95% to 97% of them singletons. The data are from a study of shared clonotypes between healthy human individuals. Notes on the study in general: Naive subsets generally exceeded memory subsets in estimated richness.

V and J are TRBV6-5 and TRBJ2-6; 7 bases line up with TRBD1. The clonotype was recovered from a woman between 25 and 40 years old in good health. The material sequenced was naive CD4+ T cells sorted from blood. Stated subset: CD45RA+ positively selected. CDR3 region: CASSLTGAGANVLTF. For the CDR3, the DNA is TGTGCCAGCAGCCTCACAGGGGCGGGGGCCAACGTCCTGACTTTC.